These 10 T cell receptor beta chains were all obtained from the same sample, sequenced in a study of memory CD8 T cells in hepatitis C reinfection. The assay was immunoSEQ multiplex PCR, and TCRdb's table has in-frame clones only and misses some. The repertoire consists of 2,000 to 3,000 clones, with 90% occurring once and the leading ten covering about a fifth. As for time point: peak reinfection, 3 to 8 weeks after reinfection detection. No in vitro expansion preceded TCR sequencing of the sorted cells. Specimen: naive CD8+ T cells sorted from blood. These receptors were obtained from a man between 50 and 59 years old with hepatitis C virus infection.

In DNA, the CDR3 is TGTGCCAGCAGCCATTCCTACAGTGCAACTAATGAAAAACTGTTTTTT. Protein sequence: CASSHSYSATNEKLFF. This chain uses TRBV4-2 with TRBJ1-4; no reliable D call. In germline, CDR1 is LGHNA, CDR2 YNFKEQ. V was clipped by 3 bases and J by 0 bases, with 11 bases between them. This CDR3 has 16 amino acids.

The chain has TRBV4-1 and TRBJ2-5; TRBD1 aligns across 7 bases. The germline gives CDR1 MGHRA, CDR2 YSYEKL. The V and J ends lost 2 bases and 9 bases, in that order; junction bases with no gene match: 12. The CDR3 extends over 15 amino acids. DNA for the CDR3: TGCGCCAGCAGCCAAACCAGGGGGAACACCGGGCCCCAGTACTTC. Translated: CASSQTRGNTGPQYF.

This chain connects TRBV9 to TRBJ1-2, with 7 bases matching TRBD1. Per the germline V gene, CDR1 is SGDLS and CDR2 is YYNGEE. The V gene end was trimmed by 3 bases and the J gene end by 0 bases; junction bases not matched to a gene: 2. This CDR3 has 14 amino acids. In DNA, the CDR3 is TGTGCCAGCAGCGGACAGGGAGCTAACTATGGCTACACCTTC. This sequence encodes CASSGQGANYGYTF.

This clone was seen once. The chain uses TRBV2 and TRBJ1-1, with 10 positions matching TRBD1. The CDR3 loop spans 14 amino acids. Germline CDR1 SNHLY, CDR2 FYNNEI. J lost 4 bases, V lost 8 bases, and 7 bases had no gene match. CDR3 sequence: CASGDRGVGTEAFF. For the CDR3, the DNA is TGTGCCAGCGGGGACAGGGGAGTAGGCACTGAAGCTTTCTTT.

The gene calls are TRBV27 and TRBJ2-1; 9 nucleotides agree with TRBD2. CDR1 is MNHEY and CDR2 is SMNVEV in the germline V gene (reference sequence). The CDR3 length is 15 residues. The V segment lost 2 bases and the J segment 4 bases; nucleotides outside the gene matches: 3. The CDR3 DNA reads TGTGCCAGCAGTTTAGTAGCGGGAGTATACAATGAGCAGTTCTTC. Amino acid sequence: CASSLVAGVYNEQFF.

The J gene is TRBJ2-3, the V gene TRBV9; 12 nucleotides match TRBD1. The CDR3 is 18 residues long. Germline loops: CDR1 SGDLS, CDR2 YYNGEE. The trim removed 6 bases at V and 4 bases at J, leaving 15 bases unmatched. The CDR3 region has the DNA TGTGCCAGCAACTCATCCGGGACAGGGGGCCGCCTGCCAGATACGCAGTATTTT. Its protein is CASNSSGTGGRLPDTQYF.

This clone was counted once. The rearrangement joins TRBV28 to TRBJ1-4; 7 positions match TRBD1. The CDR3 extends over 14 amino acids. V dropped 7 bases and J dropped 7; count of bases not matched to a gene: 9. Per germline, CDR1 MDHEN and CDR2 SYDVKM. The CDR3 loop reads CASIHRGRGEKLFF. CDR3 in DNA: TGTGCCAGCATACACAGGGGCCGGGGTGAAAAACTGTTTTTT.

The V gene is TRBV27, the J gene TRBJ1-5; tentative D call: TRBD1 (6 bases). V lost 3 bases and J lost 1, with 10 bases in between. The CDR3 covers 15 residues. CDR1 and CDR2 from the germline V gene are MNHEY and SMNVEV (reference sequence). The CDR3 bases are TGTGCCAGCAGTTTGGGCAGGGGCAGCAATCAGCCCCAGCATTTT. Protein product: CASSLGRGSNQPQHF.

The V and J genes are TRBV18 and TRBJ2-3, with 7 bases aligning to TRBD2. V was clipped by 6 bases and J by 3 bases; unmatched bases: 9. This CDR3 contains 15 residues. Germline V lookup: CDR1 KGHSH, CDR2 LQKENI. In nucleotides, the CDR3 is TGTGCCAGCTCCCAACTAGCGTCGGAGACAGATACGCAGTATTTT. This codes for CASSQLASETDTQYF.

V usage is TRBV7-9 and J usage is TRBJ2-1, with D possibly being TRBD2 (5 bases). Germline lookup yields CDR1 SEHNR and CDR2 FQNEAQ (reference sequence). The CDR3 length is 15 residues. V lost 1 base and J lost 2, with 9 bases in between. This CDR3 reads CASSLGESAYNEQFF. In DNA, the CDR3 is TGTGCCAGCAGCTTAGGGGAGAGTGCCTACAATGAGCAGTTCTTC.